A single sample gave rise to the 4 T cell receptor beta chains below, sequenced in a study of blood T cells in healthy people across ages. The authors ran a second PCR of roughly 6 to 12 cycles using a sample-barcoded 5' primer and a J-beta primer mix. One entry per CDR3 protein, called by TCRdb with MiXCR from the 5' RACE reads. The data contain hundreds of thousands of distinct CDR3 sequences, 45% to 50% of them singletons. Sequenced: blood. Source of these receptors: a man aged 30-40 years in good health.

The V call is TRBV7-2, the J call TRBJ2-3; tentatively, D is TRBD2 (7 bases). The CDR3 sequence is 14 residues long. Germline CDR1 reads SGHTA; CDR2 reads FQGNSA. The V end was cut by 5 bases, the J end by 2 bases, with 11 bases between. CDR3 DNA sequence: TGTGCCAGCAGCCGCCGGGGGGCCACAGATACGCAGTATTTT. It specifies CASSRRGATDTQYF.

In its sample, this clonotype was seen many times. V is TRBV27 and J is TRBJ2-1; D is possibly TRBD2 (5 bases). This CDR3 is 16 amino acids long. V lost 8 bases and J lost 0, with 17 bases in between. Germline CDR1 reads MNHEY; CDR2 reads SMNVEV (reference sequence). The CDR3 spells CASSWGAVSSYNEQFF. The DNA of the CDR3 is TGTGCCAGCTCCTGGGGAGCGGTAAGCTCCTACAATGAGCAGTTCTTC.

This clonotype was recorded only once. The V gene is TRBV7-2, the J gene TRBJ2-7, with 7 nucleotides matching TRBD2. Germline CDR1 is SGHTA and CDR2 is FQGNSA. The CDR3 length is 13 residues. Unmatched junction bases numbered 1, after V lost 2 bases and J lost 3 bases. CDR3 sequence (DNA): TGTGCCAGCAGCTTACTAGCGGACTACGAGCAGTACTTC. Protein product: CASSLLADYEQYF. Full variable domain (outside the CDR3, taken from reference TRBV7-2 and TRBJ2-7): GAGVSQSPSNKVTEKGKDVELRCDPISGHTALYWYRQSLGQGLEFLIYFQGNSAPDKSGLPSDRFSAERTGGSVSTLTIQRTQQEDSAVYLCASSLLADYEQYFGPGTRLTVT.

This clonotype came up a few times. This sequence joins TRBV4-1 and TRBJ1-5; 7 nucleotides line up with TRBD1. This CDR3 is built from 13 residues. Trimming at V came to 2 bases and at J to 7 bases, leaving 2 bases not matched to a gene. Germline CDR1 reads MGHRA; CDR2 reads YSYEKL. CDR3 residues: CASSQNRGQPQHF. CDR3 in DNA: TGCGCCAGCAGCCAAAACAGGGGCCAGCCCCAGCATTTT.